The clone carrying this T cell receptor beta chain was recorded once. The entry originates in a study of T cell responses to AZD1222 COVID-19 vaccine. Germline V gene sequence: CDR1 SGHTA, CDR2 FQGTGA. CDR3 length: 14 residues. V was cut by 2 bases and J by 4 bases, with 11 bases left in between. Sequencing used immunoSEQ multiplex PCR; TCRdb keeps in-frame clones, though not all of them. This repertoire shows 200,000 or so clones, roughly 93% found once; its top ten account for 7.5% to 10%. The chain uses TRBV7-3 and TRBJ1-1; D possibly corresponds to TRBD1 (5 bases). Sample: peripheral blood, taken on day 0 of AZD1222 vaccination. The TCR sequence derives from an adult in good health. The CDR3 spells CASSLLGGGTEAFF. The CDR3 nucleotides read TGTGCCAGCAGCTTATTGGGGGGTGGCACTGAAGCTTTCTTT.